The present T cell receptor beta chain was sequenced within a study of T cell changes during pregnancy in multiple sclerosis (dated 2019 in TCRdb). General notes on the study: Changes in the T cell repertoire over the course of pregnancy were examined in this study in women with multiple sclerosis.

The V and J ends are trimmed by 1 base and 2 bases, leaving 12 bases between them. The germline V gene gives CDR1 as MGHRA and CDR2 as YSYEKL. The CDR3 measures 15 amino acids from cysteine to phenylalanine. Only the CDR3 DNA stays, 45 bases, in frame from base 1. A remark on this clone: The antigen it recognizes is unknown. No base quality information exists; no much larger clone differs at one position.

The method behind the library was the immunoSEQ multiplex PCR assay. The clones in this table, taken by TCRdb from immuneACCESS, are in-frame only. Not every clone is retained; where verified, under half of the shortfall comes from an unresolved V gene, and the cause of the rest is unknown. This sample holds fewer than 13,000 clones; 83% were observed only once. The ten largest clonotypes hold less than 20% of the sample. The sequence came from a female donor in good health, enrolled as a control in a pregnancy study. The chain is encoded by TRBV4-1 joined to TRBJ2-7; TRBD1 could be the D gene, as 5 bases match. Here the sequenced sample was CD8+ T cells from peripheral blood mononuclear cells, taken in the third trimester of pregnancy. The CDR3 protein sequence reads: CASSQGFTGTYEQYF. In nucleotides, the sequence is TGCGCCAGCAGCCAAGGATTTACAGGAACCTACGAGCAGTACTTC.